This record concerns one T cell receptor beta chain sequence. Distinct nucleotide sequences in the sample also encode this CDR3. These data originate in a study of blood T cell repertoires in COVID-19. About the study: The United States, Italy and Spain supplied acute and convalescent COVID-19 samples.

CDR3 size: 13 residues. Trimming pared 3 bases from V and 6 bases from J, leaving 11 bases between. Germline V gives CDR1 MNHEY, CDR2 SMNVEV (reference sequence). Libraries were prepared by immunoSEQ multiplex PCR; TCRdb keeps only in-frame clonotypes and omits some of them. The sample includes about 150,000 clones, approximately 87% of them seen just once. This sequence originates from an older woman with acute or convalescent COVID-19. This rearrangement joins TRBV27 to TRBJ1-2; weak D call: TRBD1 (6 bases). The sample was peripheral blood. The CDR3 DNA reads TGTGCCAGCAGTTTTGCGACAGGACATGGCTACACCTTC. It is translated as CASSFATGHGYTF.